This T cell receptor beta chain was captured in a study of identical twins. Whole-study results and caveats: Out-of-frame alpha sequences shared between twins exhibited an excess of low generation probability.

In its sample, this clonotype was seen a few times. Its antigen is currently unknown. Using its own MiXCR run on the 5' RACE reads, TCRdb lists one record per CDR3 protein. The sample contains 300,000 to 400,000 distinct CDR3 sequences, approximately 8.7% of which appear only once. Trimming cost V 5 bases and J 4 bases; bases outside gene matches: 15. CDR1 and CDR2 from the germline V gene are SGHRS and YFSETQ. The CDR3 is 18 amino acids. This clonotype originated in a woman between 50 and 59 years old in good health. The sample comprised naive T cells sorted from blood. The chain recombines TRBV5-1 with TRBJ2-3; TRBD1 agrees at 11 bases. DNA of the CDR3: TGCGCCAGCAGTCCCGGGACAGGGGGTGTTAAGGGGGCAGATACGCAGTATTTT. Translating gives CASSPGTGGVKGADTQYF.